A selection of T cell receptor beta chains follows, all from one sample in a study of T cells after posttransplantation cyclophosphamide. TCRdb's copy holds only in-frame clones and misses some; the assay was immunoSEQ multiplex PCR. The sample holds approximately 17,000 clones, about three quarters seen once. Sequencing used CD8+ T cells sorted from PBMCs, obtained approximately 2,000 days after a stem cell transplant with posttransplant cyclophosphamide. The receptors here all came from a female patient between 35 and 55 years old who received an allogeneic stem cell transplant from a related donor, was CMV-positive, and had no GVHD. A share of the T cells may be of graft donor origin. The CDR3 runs from the conserved cysteine through the conserved F or W. The D gene is left open where the match is weak. Rows give clone size only sometimes, using once, few, many, or a class for an expanded clone.

CDR3 protein: CASSYLLLRVDEKLFF
CDR3 DNA: TGTGCCAGCAGTTATCTCCTTTTGAGAGTTGATGAAAAACTGTTTTTT
V gene: TRBV6-6
clone size: NA
D gene: NA
J gene: TRBJ1-4

CDR3 protein: CASSLGGGSTDTQYF
CDR3 DNA: TGCGCCAGCAGCTTGGGCGGGGGAAGCACAGATACGCAGTATTTT
V gene: TRBV5-1
clone size: NA
D gene: TRBD2
J gene: TRBJ2-3

CDR3 protein: CAISESRQDYNSPLHF
CDR3 DNA: TGTGCCATCAGTGAGTCAAGGCAGGATTATAATTCACCCCTCCACTTT
V gene: TRBV10-3
clone size: medium-sized
D gene: NA
J gene: TRBJ1-6

CDR3 protein: CASSFRQPQETQYF
CDR3 DNA: TGTGCCAGCAGCTTCCGACAGCCACAAGAGACCCAGTACTTC
V gene: TRBV13
clone size: once
D gene: NA
J gene: TRBJ2-5

CDR3 protein: CASSHDPGIVTDTQYF
CDR3 DNA: TGTGCCAGCAGCCACGACCCCGGGATTGTCACAGATACGCAGTATTTT
V gene: TRBV7-9
clone size: once
D gene: NA
J gene: TRBJ2-3

CDR3 protein: CASSLGGGSYEQYF
CDR3 DNA: TGTGCCAGCAGCTTAGGTGGGGGGTCCTACGAGCAGTACTTC
V gene: TRBV7-6
clone size: NA
D gene: NA
J gene: TRBJ2-7

CDR3 protein: CASSAPGTVEQFF
CDR3 DNA: TGTGCCAGCAGTGCCCCTGGGACTGTAGAGCAGTTCTTC
V gene: TRBV6-1
clone size: NA
D gene: NA
J gene: TRBJ2-1

CDR3 protein: CASSLTGMSGGLTDTQYF
CDR3 DNA: TGTGCCAGCAGCTTAACGGGTATGAGCGGGGGCCTCACAGATACGCAGTATTTT
V gene: TRBV7-3
clone size: NA
D gene: TRBD2
J gene: TRBJ2-3

CDR3 protein: CASSIPGGPGSADTQYF
CDR3 DNA: TGTGCCAGCAGCATCCCCGGCGGCCCTGGAAGTGCAGATACGCAGTATTTT
V gene: TRBV11-2
clone size: few
D gene: NA
J gene: TRBJ2-3

CDR3 protein: CASSLGGQATNQPQHF
CDR3 DNA: TGTGCCAGCAGCTTAGGGGGACAGGCCACCAATCAGCCCCAGCATTTT
V gene: TRBV7-6
clone size: NA
D gene: TRBD1
J gene: TRBJ1-5

CDR3 protein: CASSVESAGGSTDTQYF
CDR3 DNA: TGTGCCAGCAGCGTAGAATCAGCGGGGGGTAGCACAGATACGCAGTATTTT
V gene: TRBV9
clone size: once
D gene: TRBD2
J gene: TRBJ2-3

CDR3 protein: CASSQDEQGTYEQYF
CDR3 DNA: TGCGCCAGCAGCCAAGATGAACAGGGTACCTACGAGCAGTACTTC
V gene: TRBV4-1
clone size: NA
D gene: NA
J gene: TRBJ2-7

CDR3 protein: CASSYSRVPQHF
CDR3 DNA: TGTGCCAGCAGTTACTCCAGGGTCCCCCAGCATTTT
V gene: TRBV6-6
clone size: NA
D gene: NA
J gene: TRBJ1-5

CDR3 protein: CASSLEDDRDYEQYF
CDR3 DNA: TGTGCCAGCAGCTTAGAGGACGACAGGGACTACGAGCAGTACTTC
V gene: TRBV7-2
clone size: once
D gene: TRBD1
J gene: TRBJ2-7

CDR3 protein: CASSPRLAGSTDTQYF
CDR3 DNA: TGTGCCAGCAGCCCCCGACTAGCGGGGAGCACAGATACGCAGTATTTT
V gene: TRBV11-1
clone size: NA
D gene: TRBD2
J gene: TRBJ2-3

CDR3 protein: CASSLGVGRGNTIYF
CDR3 DNA: TGTGCCAGCAGCCTAGGGGTGGGGAGAGGAAACACCATATATTTT
V gene: TRBV7-8
clone size: NA
D gene: NA
J gene: TRBJ1-3

CDR3 protein: CASLAGTTGELFF
CDR3 DNA: TGTGCCAGCCTAGCGGGGACGACCGGGGAGCTGTTTTTT
V gene: TRBV6-6
clone size: NA
D gene: TRBD2
J gene: TRBJ2-2

CDR3 protein: CASSHSGGADEQFF
CDR3 DNA: TGTGCCAGCAGCCATAGCGGGGGGGCGGATGAGCAGTTCTTC
V gene: TRBV7-6
clone size: NA
D gene: TRBD2
J gene: TRBJ2-1

CDR3 protein: CASRVGTGGDEQYF
CDR3 DNA: TGTGCCAGCAGGGTCGGGACAGGGGGTGATGAGCAGTACTTC
V gene: TRBV6-5
clone size: NA
D gene: TRBD1
J gene: TRBJ2-7

CDR3 protein: CASSMLSNQPQHF
CDR3 DNA: TGTGCCAGTAGTATGCTTAGTAATCAGCCCCAGCATTTT
V gene: TRBV19
clone size: NA
D gene: NA
J gene: TRBJ1-5

CDR3 protein: CASSSPDSHQPQHF
CDR3 DNA: TGTGCCAGCAGCTCGCCGGACAGTCATCAGCCCCAGCATTTT
V gene: TRBV7-9
clone size: NA
D gene: NA
J gene: TRBJ1-5

CDR3 protein: CASSFGVTSVGYTF
CDR3 DNA: TGTGCCAGCAGTTTCGGGGTCACTTCGGTCGGCTACACCTTC
V gene: TRBV27
clone size: NA
D gene: NA
J gene: TRBJ1-2

CDR3 protein: CASSWWTGDTGELFF
CDR3 DNA: TGCGCCAGCAGCTGGTGGACAGGGGACACCGGGGAGCTGTTTTTT
V gene: TRBV5-1
clone size: NA
D gene: TRBD1
J gene: TRBJ2-2

CDR3 protein: CASLKKRTSGGVGTGELFF
CDR3 DNA: TGCGCCAGCTTGAAGAAGCGAACTAGCGGGGGGGTTGGCACCGGGGAGCTGTTTTTT
V gene: TRBV10-1
clone size: NA
D gene: TRBD2
J gene: TRBJ2-2

CDR3 protein: CASSIRGGTEAFF
CDR3 DNA: TGTGCCAGTAGTATAAGAGGAGGCACTGAAGCTTTCTTT
V gene: TRBV19
clone size: NA
D gene: NA
J gene: TRBJ1-1

CDR3 protein: CASSWEAGASPYEQYF
CDR3 DNA: TGTGCCAGCAGCTGGGAAGCGGGGGCCTCCCCATACGAGCAGTACTTC
V gene: TRBV13
clone size: NA
D gene: TRBD2
J gene: TRBJ2-7

CDR3 protein: CASSDYHRVRDYEQYF
CDR3 DNA: TGTGCCAGCAGTGACTATCACAGGGTTCGGGATTACGAGCAGTACTTC
V gene: TRBV6-1
clone size: NA
D gene: NA
J gene: TRBJ2-7

CDR3 protein: CASSLSGGPKYNEQFF
CDR3 DNA: TGTGCCAGCAGCTTATCGGGGGGCCCCAAGTACAATGAGCAGTTCTTC
V gene: TRBV7-3
clone size: NA
D gene: NA
J gene: TRBJ2-1

CDR3 protein: CASSDPRSGGATEQFF
CDR3 DNA: TGTGCCAGCAGCGACCCCCGTAGCGGGGGGGCCACTGAGCAGTTCTTC
V gene: TRBV9
clone size: NA
D gene: TRBD2
J gene: TRBJ2-1

CDR3 protein: CATRTRTNQETQYF
CDR3 DNA: TGCGCCACCCGGACAAGAACTAATCAAGAGACCCAGTACTTC
V gene: TRBV10-2
clone size: NA
D gene: NA
J gene: TRBJ2-5

CDR3 protein: CAWRGPTGTGVEETQYF
CDR3 DNA: TGTGCCTGGAGGGGTCCTACCGGGACAGGGGTTGAAGAGACCCAGTACTTC
V gene: TRBV30
clone size: once
D gene: TRBD1
J gene: TRBJ2-5

CDR3 protein: CASSSRTGPTYEQYF
CDR3 DNA: TGTGCCAGCAGTTCCCGGACTGGGCCAACCTACGAGCAGTACTTC
V gene: TRBV6-5
clone size: NA
D gene: NA
J gene: TRBJ2-7

CDR3 protein: CASSQTLYEQYF
CDR3 DNA: TGCGCCAGCAGCCAGACACTCTACGAGCAGTACTTC
V gene: TRBV5-1
clone size: NA
D gene: NA
J gene: TRBJ2-7

CDR3 protein: CASSFMSAGTEAFF
CDR3 DNA: TGTGCCAGCAGCTTCATGTCCGCGGGCACTGAAGCTTTCTTT
V gene: TRBV5-4
clone size: NA
D gene: NA
J gene: TRBJ1-1

CDR3 protein: CAGKTGDYNEQFF
CDR3 DNA: TGTGCCGGGAAGACAGGGGACTACAATGAGCAGTTCTTC
V gene: TRBV2
clone size: NA
D gene: TRBD1
J gene: TRBJ2-1

CDR3 protein: CASSQNRDSDVSEQYF
CDR3 DNA: TGCGCCAGCAGCCAAAACCGGGACAGCGACGTCTCCGAGCAGTACTTC
V gene: TRBV9
clone size: NA
D gene: TRBD1
J gene: TRBJ2-7

CDR3 protein: CASSPQQGENTEAFF
CDR3 DNA: TGTGCCAGCAGTCCCCAACAGGGCGAGAACACTGAAGCTTTCTTT
V gene: TRBV27
clone size: NA
D gene: NA
J gene: TRBJ1-1

CDR3 protein: CAISEESYEQYF
CDR3 DNA: TGTGCCATCAGTGAAGAGTCCTACGAGCAGTACTTC
V gene: TRBV10-3
clone size: NA
D gene: NA
J gene: TRBJ2-7

CDR3 protein: CASSSLQGASGNTIYF
CDR3 DNA: TGTGCCAGCAGCTCATTACAGGGTGCTTCTGGAAACACCATATATTTT
V gene: TRBV7-9
clone size: NA
D gene: NA
J gene: TRBJ1-3

CDR3 protein: CASSTAGARGNTIYF
CDR3 DNA: TGTGCCAGCAGCACAGCAGGGGCGCGGGGAAACACCATATATTTT
V gene: TRBV9
clone size: once
D gene: NA
J gene: TRBJ1-3

CDR3 protein: CASGGLNTGELFF
CDR3 DNA: TGTGCCAGCGGGGGGTTGAACACCGGGGAGCTGTTTTTT
V gene: TRBV27
clone size: NA
D gene: NA
J gene: TRBJ2-2

CDR3 protein: CASSLGQGNTEAFF
CDR3 DNA: TGTGCCAGCAGCTTAGGGCAGGGGAACACTGAAGCTTTCTTT
V gene: TRBV7-8
clone size: few
D gene: NA
J gene: TRBJ1-1

CDR3 protein: CASSFGRSAYEQYF
CDR3 DNA: TGTGCCAGCAGCTTCGGCCGGAGCGCCTACGAGCAGTACTTC
V gene: TRBV7-9
clone size: NA
D gene: NA
J gene: TRBJ2-7